The 31 T cell receptor beta chains presented below share a single source sample, sequenced in a study of regulatory T cells in long-lasting Graves disease. Sequencing libraries for TCR beta were prepared with iRepertoire HTBI primers and Arm-PCR of CDR3 regions. TCRdb used MiXCR to reprocess the multiplex PCR reads, holding one entry per CDR3 protein. Found here are over 200,000 distinct CDR3 sequences, about 18% of them singletons; the top ten hold approximately 20%. Time point denoted: newly diagnosed GD, antithyroid drugs for less than 3 months. Extracted RNA from PBMCs served as the source of the TCR library. The specimen comprised peripheral blood mononuclear cells (PBMCs), sampled at new diagnosis, from a patient treated with antithyroid drugs. These receptors all come from a female donor with Graves disease.

This clonotype was seen ten or more times. This chain uses TRBV11-3 with TRBJ2-1; D remains ambiguous. The CDR3 runs 13 residues. Trimming stripped 2 bases from V and 7 bases from J, with 9 bases between. Germline CDR1 and CDR2: SGHNT and YENEEA. CDR3 amino acids: CASSLPGLNEQFF. The CDR3 DNA reads TGTGCCAGCAGCTTACCTGGCCTTAATGAGCAGTTCTTC.

Ten or more counts support this clonotype. The chain employs TRBV2 and TRBJ2-3, with 10 bases aligning to TRBD1. Germline lookup yields CDR1 SNHLY and CDR2 FYNNEI. The V and J ends lost 5 bases and 2 bases, in that order; junction bases with no gene match: 4. The CDR3 covers 15 residues. Here the CDR3 reads CASSRDRGLTDTQYF. CDR3 nucleotide sequence: TGTGCCAGCAGTCGGGACAGGGGCCTCACAGATACGCAGTATTTT.

This clonotype came up many times. This rearrangement joins TRBV6-1 to TRBJ2-5, with a weak D call TRBD1 (5 bases). Germline V gene sequence: CDR1 MNHNS, CDR2 SASEGT. V was shortened by 6 bases and J by 0 bases, with 11 bases between the two germline ends. The CDR3 is 14 residues long. CDR3 coding DNA: TGTGCCAGCAGCCGCCAGGGTTACCAAGAGACCCAGTACTTC. Encoded protein: CASSRQGYQETQYF.

This clonotype was counted many times. The chain uses TRBV18 and TRBJ2-7; D might be TRBD2 (5 bases). V lost 1 base, J lost 2 bases, and 12 bases lay in between. CDR3 size: 15 residues. Looked up from germline, CDR1 is KGHSH and CDR2 is LQKENI. The CDR3 DNA sequence: TGTGCCAGCTCACCACTTAAAACCGGGGCCTACGAGCAGTACTTC. It encodes CASSPLKTGAYEQYF.

The V call is TRBV6-4, the J call TRBJ2-1; 7 bases are shared with TRBD2. This CDR3 region has 16 residues. Germline V lookup: CDR1 MRHNA, CDR2 SNTAGT. Trimming at V came to 1 base and at J to 0 bases, leaving 3 bases not matched to a gene. Written as DNA, the CDR3 is TGTGCCAGCAGTGACTTAGCGGGTAGCTCCTACAATGAGCAGTTCTTC. Amino acid sequence: CASSDLAGSSYNEQFF.

This clonotype was seen ten or more times. The chain couples TRBV20-1 to TRBJ2-3, with D perhaps TRBD2 (5 bases). The CDR3 is 12 residues long. The V gene lost 4 bases and the J gene lost 2 bases, with 7 bases spanning the gap. CDR1 is DFQATT and CDR2 is SNEGSKA in the germline V gene (reference sequence). CDR3 residues: CSAIGITDTQYF. For the CDR3, the DNA is TGCAGTGCTATCGGGATCACAGATACGCAGTATTTT.

This clonotype was counted many times. This chain connects TRBV20-1 to TRBJ1-1; TRBD1 is a possible D gene (5 bases). This CDR3 region has 14 residues. Trimming took off 0 bases at V and 6 bases at J, with 14 bases between the two ends. The germline V gene encodes CDR1 DFQATT and CDR2 SNEGSKA (reference sequence). The CDR3 loop reads CSARDGGRVSEAFF. Here the CDR3 DNA reads TGCAGTGCTAGAGATGGGGGAAGGGTTTCTGAAGCTTTCTTT.

This clonotype was observed a handful of times. The chain uses TRBV19 and TRBJ2-4; D remains ambiguous. V shed 10 bases and J shed 0 bases, with 13 bases lying between them. The V gene's germline CDR1 is LNHDA and CDR2 SQIVND (reference sequence). CDR3 length: 14 amino acids. CDR3 sequence reads: CATATRLAKNIQYF. The CDR3 region has the DNA TGTGCCACCGCGACAAGGCTAGCCAAAAACATTCAGTACTTC.

The table lists this clonotype with many counts. V gene TRBV2 combines with J gene TRBJ1-2, with 7 bases identical to TRBD1. CDR1 and CDR2 from the germline V gene are SNHLY and FYNNEI. After removal of 6 bases from V and 5 bases from J, the junction contained 9 bases not matched to a gene. The CDR3 length is 14 residues. The CDR3 nucleotides are TGTGCCAGCAGAGTGGACAGGAATAGATATGGCTACACCTTC. It encodes CASRVDRNRYGYTF. The full variable domain, with the rest looked up from reference TRBV2 and TRBJ1-2, is EPEVTQTPSHQVTQMGQEVILRCVPISNHLYFYWYRQILGQKVEFLVSFYNNEISEKSEIFDDQFSVERPDGSNFTLKIRSTKLEDSAMYFCASRVDRNRYGYTFGSGTRLTVV.

To note about this clonotype: The junction does not match germline at one end; this may be a read error. The chain recombines TRBV4-3 with TRBJ2-1; D not resolved. The CDR3 contains 13 residues. Germline V lookup: CDR1 LGHNA, CDR2 YSLEER. The CDR3 protein is CASTQRPPDEQFF. The CDR3 DNA reads as TGCGCCAGCACCCAAAGACCCCCAGATGAGCAGTTCTTC.

This clonotype was counted many times. This chain joins TRBV9 and TRBJ2-1; D gene unclear. Germline CDR1 reads SGDLS; CDR2 reads YYNGEE. The V end was cut by 0 bases, the J end by 9 bases, with 4 bases between. The CDR3 has 11 residues. The CDR3 is CASSVDAEQFF. CDR3 nucleotides: TGTGCCAGCAGCGTAGACGCTGAGCAGTTCTTC.

This clonotype has at least ten counts. J is TRBJ2-1 and V is TRBV6-1; maybe TRBD2 (5 bases). In germline, CDR1 is MNHNS, CDR2 SASEGT. V lost 3 bases, J lost 5 bases, and 8 bases lay in between. CDR3 length equals 13 residues. The CDR3 DNA follows: TGTGCCAGCAGTGACGGGGTCGACAATGAGCAGTTCTTC. It translates to CASSDGVDNEQFF.

For this clonotype: One base away lies a much larger clone, so this may be a sequencing read error. The rearrangement joins TRBV2 to TRBJ2-6; no reliable D call. Per the germline V gene, CDR1 is SNHLY and CDR2 is FYNNEI. This CDR3 is 14 amino acids long. CDR3 sequence: CTSSWSSGANVLTF. The DNA of the CDR3 is TGTACCAGCTCATGGAGCTCTGGGGCCAACGTCCTGACTTTC.

This clonotype occurred many times. The chain employs TRBV12-3 or TRBV12-4 and TRBJ1-5; weak D call: TRBD1 (6 bases). V dropped 5 bases and J dropped 5 bases, with 13 bases sitting between them. The CDR3 contains 14 residues. The CDR3 spells CASSTTGTDQPQHF. CDR3 sequence (DNA): TGTGCCAGCAGTACTACAGGGACCGATCAGCCCCAGCATTTT.

This clonotype was recorded many times. The chain couples TRBV12-3 or TRBV12-4 to TRBJ1-5, with no clear D. The CDR3 covers 12 residues. The V end lost 6 bases, the J end lost 8 bases, and 11 bases lay between the germline ends. Here the CDR3 reads CASSQLEEPQHF. In DNA form, the CDR3 reads TGTGCCAGCAGCCAACTCGAAGAGCCCCAGCATTTT.

This clonotype was detected ten times or more. The chain is built from TRBV6-2 or TRBV6-3 and TRBJ2-1; perhaps TRBD1 as D (5 bases). CDR3 size: 12 residues. CDR1 and CDR2 (germline): MNHEY, SVGEGT. V shed 2 bases and J shed 6 bases, with 5 bases lying between them. The CDR3 coding sequence is TGTGCCAGCAGTTACAGGGGCAATGAGCAGTTCTTC. Its translation is CASSYRGNEQFF.

This clonotype appeared many times. The CDR3 protein is CASRDRQDQPQHF. CDR3 coding DNA: TGTGCCAGCAGGGACAGGCAGGATCAGCCCCAGCATTTT. V and J are TRBV28 and TRBJ1-5; TRBD1 aligns across 7 bases. J was trimmed by 5 bases and V by 6 bases; bases with no gene match: 4. Germline CDR1 is MDHEN and CDR2 is SYDVKM. CDR3 length: 13 residues.

This rearrangement joins TRBV28 to TRBJ2-7, with a possible D match to TRBD2 (6 bases). The CDR3 extends over 14 amino acids. CDR1 MDHEN and CDR2 SYDVKM come from the germline V gene. Trimming took 5 bases from V and 2 from J, leaving 13 bases between them. The CDR3 bases are TGTGCCAGCAGTGTCCGGGAGCACCCCTACGAGCAGTACTTC. It translates to CASSVREHPYEQYF.

The gene calls are TRBV12-3 or TRBV12-4 and TRBJ1-1; a weak D match, TRBD1 (5 bases). This CDR3 has 18 residues. V lost 6 bases and J lost 1, with 24 bases in between. The CDR3 region is CASRSSYPGRFANTEAFF. DNA of the CDR3: TGTGCCAGCAGGTCTTCATACCCGGGACGATTCGCGAACACTGAAGCTTTCTTT.

This clonotype was seen at least ten times. J is TRBJ2-5 and V is TRBV27; 8 bases line up with TRBD1. The CDR3 covers 14 residues. The germline V gene encodes CDR1 MNHEY and CDR2 SMNVEV (reference sequence). The V and J ends lost 5 bases and 5 bases, in that order; junction bases with no gene match: 7. CDR3 nucleotides: TGTGCCAGCAGTAAAGGACAGGGTGGGGAGACCCAGTACTTC. Its translation: CASSKGQGGETQYF.

In its sample, this clonotype was seen many times. This chain uses TRBV29-1 with TRBJ2-3; 11 nucleotides align to TRBD2. With V trimmed by 4 bases and J by 6 bases, 12 bases remained unmatched. The CDR3 covers 16 residues. CDR1 SQVTM and CDR2 ANQGSEA come from the germline V gene. The CDR3 region has the DNA TGCAGCGTTGTAATGAGATGGGGACTAGCGGCCGATACGCAGTATTTT. Translated, it gives CSVVMRWGLAADTQYF.

In this sample, this clonotype turned up a few times. The chain is built from TRBV7-9 and TRBJ2-3; TRBD1 agrees at 7 bases. The CDR3 has 14 amino acids. Trimming removed 5 bases from V and 3 bases from J; junction bases left unmatched: 5. Germline V CDR1 and CDR2: SEHNR, FQNEAQ (reference sequence). DNA for the CDR3: TGTGCCAGCAGCATTAGGGGGCGGACAGATACGCAGTATTTT. Amino acid sequence: CASSIRGRTDTQYF.

The sample holds many counts of this clonotype. This chain joins TRBV6-1 and TRBJ2-2; 10 positions match TRBD2. J gave up 4 bases and V 4 bases, and 9 bases lay outside the gene matches. The CDR3 covers 17 residues. CDR1 is MNHNS, CDR2 SASEGT, per germline. The CDR3 loop is CASSGTSGTTFTGELFF. CDR3 coding DNA: TGTGCCAGCAGTGGGACTAGCGGAACGACATTCACCGGGGAGCTGTTTTTT.

In its sample, this clonotype was seen many times. V gene TRBV27 combines with J gene TRBJ1-4; a possible D gene is TRBD1 (5 bases). Germline lookup yields CDR1 MNHEY and CDR2 SMNVEV (reference sequence). The CDR3 contains 16 residues. Trimming pared 5 bases from V and 7 bases from J, leaving 20 bases between. DNA for the CDR3: TGTGCCAGCAGTACCTCAACGCGGGGGGGAGGTGAAAAACTGTTTTTT. Residues: CASSTSTRGGGEKLFF.

This clonotype was seen many times. CDR3: CASSPGQGVGYTF. CDR3 sequence (DNA): TGTGCCAGCAGCCCCGGCCAGGGGGTTGGCTACACCTTC. The V call is TRBV2, the J call TRBJ1-2; TRBD1 matches 7 bases. Trimming at V came to 6 bases and at J to 7 bases, leaving 8 bases not matched to a gene. CDR3 length: 13 amino acids. The germline V gene has CDR1 SNHLY and CDR2 FYNNEI.

This clonotype was counted ten times or more. The chain uses TRBV2 and TRBJ1-5; D perhaps matches TRBD1 (5 bases). V was trimmed by 6 bases and J by 4 bases, leaving 16 bases between them. The CDR3 is 15 residues long. Germline V gene lookup returns CDR1 SNHLY and CDR2 FYNNEI. The CDR3 loop is CASSADRFGNQPQHF. CDR3 nucleotides: TGTGCCAGCAGCGCTGACAGATTTGGTAATCAGCCCCAGCATTTT.

The chain employs TRBV2 and TRBJ1-5, with 7 bases identical to TRBD1. The V gene end was trimmed by 6 bases and the J gene end by 7 bases; junction bases not matched to a gene: 6. Per the germline V gene, CDR1 is SNHLY and CDR2 is FYNNEI. CDR3 length: 13 residues. The CDR3 region is CASRGQDLQPQHF. The CDR3 DNA reads TGTGCCAGCAGAGGACAGGATCTCCAGCCCCAGCATTTT.

This clonotype has a count of ten or more. This chain links TRBV2 with TRBJ1-2; D remains ambiguous. This CDR3 has 14 residues. Germline lookup yields CDR1 SNHLY and CDR2 FYNNEI. The ends were cut back, 4 bases at V and 6 bases at J, with 15 bases in the middle. CDR3 bases: TGTGCCAGCAGTGCTGGGCATTTTCGGGATGGCTACACCTTC. It codes for CASSAGHFRDGYTF.

This clonotype appeared many times. This chain connects TRBV9 to TRBJ2-3; D may match TRBD1 or TRBD2 (6 bases each). The germline gives CDR1 SGDLS, CDR2 YYNGEE. V was trimmed by 4 bases and J by 0 bases, leaving 12 bases between them. This CDR3 is 15 amino acids long. The CDR3 coding sequence is TGTGCCAGCAGCCATGGAGGGGGAAGCACAGATACGCAGTATTTT. It yields the protein CASSHGGGSTDTQYF. Full variable domain (outside the CDR3, taken from reference TRBV9 and TRBJ2-3): DSGVTQTPKHLITATGQRVTLRCSPRSGDLSVYWYQQSLDQGLQFLIQYYNGEERAKGNILERFSAQQFPDLHSELNLSSLELGDSALYFCASSHGGGSTDTQYFGPGTRLTVL.

This clonotype was picked up many times. A junction end diverges from the germline sequence, so it may reflect a read error. CDR3 nucleotide sequence: TGTGCTAGCAGACCTTACATACTAGCGGGAGACGGCGAGACCCAGTACTTC. Residues: CASRPYILAGDGETQYF. The chain joins TRBV7-7 to TRBJ2-5, with 11 positions matching TRBD2. Per the germline V gene, CDR1 is SSHAT and CDR2 is FNYEAQ (reference sequence). The CDR3 runs to 17 residues.

This clonotype was counted ten times or more. The chain employs TRBV25-1 and TRBJ1-3; TRBD1 matches 9 bases. The CDR3 totals 16 residues. Germline assignment: CDR1 MGHDK and CDR2 SYGVNS. With V trimmed by 1 base and J by 4 bases, 5 bases remained unmatched. CDR3: CASSESRDRVGNTIYF. The CDR3 DNA reads as TGTGCCAGCAGTGAATCCCGGGACAGGGTCGGAAACACCATATATTTT.